The present entry profiles one T cell receptor beta chain with its context. Its antigen is still unknown. No per-base quality is available; no much larger clone lies one base away. The immunoSEQ Assay, a bias-controlled multiplex PCR, was used to amplify TCRbeta CDR3 regions from genomic DNA. Turning to the authors' computational methods: Within the assay, amplification of reference gene primers was used to estimate how many nucleated cells each sample contained. To quantify the absolute abundance of each unique TCRbeta CDR3 rearrangement, sequence reads were collapsed and filtered. For each sample, productive Simpson clonality was calculated as the square root of Simpson's diversity index across productive rearrangements. Imported from immuneACCESS, the table was reduced by TCRdb to in-frame sequences with V and J called. These copies leave out some clones; in studies compared against another copy, an unresolved V gene accounts for under half, and the cause of the remainder is not known. That table is the source of V, J and clone size, and D and trimming were worked out from the DNA. The sample data list roughly 150,000 clones, and 65% to 90% of these were observed just once. The ten largest clones take up around 9.8% of the sample.

From its cysteine to its phenylalanine, the CDR3 spans 12 amino acids. Of the read, only the CDR3 DNA is kept; its 36 bases are in frame from base 1. Trimming costs V 2 bases and J 9 bases, and their ends lie 8 bases apart. The data originate from a study of blood T cell repertoires in COVID-19 (dated by TCRdb to 2020 to 2021). General notes on the study: The collaborator samples originated in the United States, Italy and Spain and spanned the acute and convalescent phases of COVID-19. Subjects who had been exposed to COVID-19, were actively infected with it, or had recovered from it provided the deeply sampled blood TCRbeta repertoires that made up the dataset. Where available, HLA class I and class II types were obtained from metadata supplied by the sample provider rather than from assay-based typing. Sample metadata almost always included a de-identified subject ID, COVID-19 status, age in years and sex. The samples were drawn from the first 160 participants of the ongoing ImmuneRACE study and from 950 to 1,500 subjects provided by 6 global collaborators. The material from the prospective study consisted of cDNA or gDNA derived from T cells, B-cell-depleted T cells, or PBMCs. The repertoires were released in a freely available public database intended as a resource for research on the immune response to SARS-CoV-2.

Collaborating institutions collected whole blood in K2EDTA tubes following their own protocols. For TCRbeta analysis, collaborator samples were shipped as frozen whole blood, as isolated PBMCs, or as DNA extracted from either sample type. Beyond this particular receptor, the publication reports: The amount of clinical and demographic metadata varied by source and participant and was provided uncurated.

Sequences were obtained from peripheral blood. This TCR was recovered from a woman aged 50 to 65 with acute or convalescent COVID-19. This chain is built from TRBV12-3 or TRBV12-4 and TRBJ2-1; no D segment can be confidently identified. The bases are TGTGCCAGCAGTTTACGAGGAACTGAGCAGTTCTTC. This codes for CASSLRGTEQFF.